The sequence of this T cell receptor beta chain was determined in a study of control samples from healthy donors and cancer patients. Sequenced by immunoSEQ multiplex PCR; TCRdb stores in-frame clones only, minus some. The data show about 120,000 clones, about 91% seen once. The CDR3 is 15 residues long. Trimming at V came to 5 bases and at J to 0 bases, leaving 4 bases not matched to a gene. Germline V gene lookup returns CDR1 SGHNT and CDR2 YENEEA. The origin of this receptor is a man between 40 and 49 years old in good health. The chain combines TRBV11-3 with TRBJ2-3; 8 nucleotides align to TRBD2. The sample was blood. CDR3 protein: CASSQLAASTDTQYF. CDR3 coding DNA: TGTGCCAGCAGCCAACTAGCGGCTAGCACAGATACGCAGTATTTT.